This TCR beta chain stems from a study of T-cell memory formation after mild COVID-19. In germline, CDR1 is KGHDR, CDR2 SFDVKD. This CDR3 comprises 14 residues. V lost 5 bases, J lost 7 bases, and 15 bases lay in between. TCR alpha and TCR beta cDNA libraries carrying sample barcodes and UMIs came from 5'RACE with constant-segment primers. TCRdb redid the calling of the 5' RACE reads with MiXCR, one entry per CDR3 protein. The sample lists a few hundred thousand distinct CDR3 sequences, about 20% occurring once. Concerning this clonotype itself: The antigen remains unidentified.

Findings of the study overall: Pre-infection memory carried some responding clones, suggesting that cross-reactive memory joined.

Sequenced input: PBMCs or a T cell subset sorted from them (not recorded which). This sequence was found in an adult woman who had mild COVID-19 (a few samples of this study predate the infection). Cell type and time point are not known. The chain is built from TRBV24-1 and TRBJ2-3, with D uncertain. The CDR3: CATSAEPGRYTQYF. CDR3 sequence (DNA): TGTGCCACCAGTGCGGAACCCGGCCGATATACGCAGTATTTT.